What follows are 17 T cell receptor beta chains derived from one specimen sequenced in a study of cytomegalovirus exposure and HLA in healthy donors. The primer mix had 60 Vbeta and 13 Jbeta primers. Measured with immunoSEQ multiplex PCR; TCRdb has only the in-frame clones, and not every one. The sample lists approximately 160,000 clones, around 80% occurring once. The sequencing input was PBMCs. The receptors derive from a female donor in good health and CMV-seronegative.

The chain couples TRBV15 to TRBJ2-7; TRBD1 agrees at 7 bases. This CDR3 has 16 residues. V gave up 3 bases and J gave up 5 bases; unmatched junction bases: 13. Germline values: CDR1 LNHNV, CDR2 YYDKDF (reference sequence). The CDR3 nucleotides read TGTGCCACCAGCAGGGGGTCCTCGACAGGGATGCACGAGCAGTACTTC. This gives the protein CATSRGSSTGMHEQYF.

The gene calls are TRBV4-2 and TRBJ1-2, with 9 bases lining up with TRBD1. V shed 4 bases, J shed 7 bases, and the junction held 13 bases outside the gene matches. The length of the CDR3 is 16 residues. In germline, CDR1 is LGHNA, CDR2 YNFKEQ. In nucleotides, the CDR3 is TGTGCCAGCAGCCCCATATCGGGACAGGGCAAGGGTGGCTACACCTTC. This encodes CASSPISGQGKGGYTF.

The sample holds a few counts of this clone. This chain links TRBV18 with TRBJ2-1, with 9 bases identical to TRBD1. Germline V gene sequence: CDR1 KGHSH, CDR2 LQKENI. Unmatched junction bases numbered 4, after V lost 8 bases and J lost 5 bases. The CDR3 covers 13 residues. The CDR3 DNA is TGTGCCAGCGACAGGGGGAGGAACAATGAGCAGTTCTTC. It encodes CASDRGRNNEQFF. The variable domain in full, with the rest retrieved from reference TRBV18 and TRBJ2-1, is NAGVMQNPRHLVRRRGQEARLRCSPMKGHSHVYWYRQLPEEGLKFMVYLQKENIIDESGMPKERFSAEFPKEGPSILRIQQVVRGDSAAYFCASDRGRNNEQFFGPGTRLTVL.

The J gene is TRBJ1-2, the V gene TRBV12-5, with D perhaps TRBD1 (5 bases). Germline CDR1 LGHNT, CDR2 FRNRAP. This CDR3 comprises 16 residues. V was shortened by 7 bases and J by 4 bases, with 22 bases between the two germline ends. DNA of the CDR3: TGTGCTAGTGCCTTGGGGGGAGGAGGGCTGGTCTATGGCTACACCTTC. This gives the protein CASALGGGGLVYGYTF.

The V gene is TRBV30, the J gene TRBJ1-1, with 10 positions matching TRBD1. There are 16 residues in the CDR3. J was trimmed by 1 base and V by 8 bases; bases with no gene match: 13. Germline V gene sequence: CDR1 GTSNPN, CDR2 SVGIG (reference sequence). The CDR3 sequence is CARDRDRGSSNTEAFF. Here the CDR3 DNA reads TGTGCCCGTGACCGGGACAGGGGATCCTCGAACACTGAAGCTTTCTTT.

The gene calls are TRBV28 and TRBJ2-5; 7 bases map to TRBD1. This CDR3 region has 16 residues. CDR1 is MDHEN, CDR2 SYDVKM, per germline. V was pared by 6 bases and J by 1 base, with 11 bases of the junction left unmatched. In nucleotides, the CDR3 is TGTGCCAGCAGCGGCCTTGGGGACAGACTCCAAGAGACCCAGTACTTC. Protein: CASSGLGDRLQETQYF.

The chain has TRBV5-4 and TRBJ2-3, with D hard to call. Germline values: CDR1 SGHNT, CDR2 YYREEE (reference sequence). V shed 1 base and J shed 6 bases, with 12 bases lying between them. This CDR3 is built from 14 residues. In DNA form, the CDR3 reads TGTGCCAGCAGCTTGTGGCGGATTGGGGATACGCAGTATTTT. This gives the protein CASSLWRIGDTQYF. The full variable domain, rest sourced from reference TRBV5-4 and TRBJ2-3, is ETGVTQSPTHLIKTRGQQVTLRCSSQSGHNTVSWYQQALGQGPQFIFQYYREEENGRGNFPPRFSGLQFPNYSSELNVNALELDDSALYLCASSLWRIGDTQYFGPGTRLTVL.

This clone has a handful of counts. The V gene is TRBV18, the J gene TRBJ1-1; 9 bases map to TRBD1. V gave up 2 bases and J gave up 13 bases; unmatched junction bases: 14. The CDR3 loop spans 15 amino acids. Germline loops: CDR1 KGHSH, CDR2 LQKENI. CDR3 bases: TGTGCCAGCTCACCAAATGCACAGGGGGCGGGAGTTGTTTTCTTT. As protein: CASSPNAQGAGVVFF. The full variable domain, its missing parts supplied by reference TRBV18 and TRBJ1-1, is NAGVMQNPRHLVRRRGQEARLRCSPMKGHSHVYWYRQLPEEGLKFMVYLQKENIIDESGMPKERFSAEFPKEGPSILRIQQVVRGDSAAYFCASSPNAQGAGVVFFGQGTRLTVV.

V gene TRBV25-1 combines with J gene TRBJ2-7, with 10 positions matching TRBD2. The CDR3 spans 13 residues. Germline lookup yields CDR1 MGHDK and CDR2 SYGVNS. V was clipped by 8 bases and J by 4 bases; unmatched bases: 5. The CDR3 DNA follows: TGTGCCAGCGGGACTAGCGAGACTTACGAGCAGTACTTC. It specifies CASGTSETYEQYF.

The V and J genes are TRBV7-6 and TRBJ2-2; 13 bases map to TRBD2. This CDR3 contains 17 residues. Germline V CDR1 and CDR2: SGHVS, FNYEAQ. Trimming at V came to 5 bases and at J to 0 bases, leaving 3 bases not matched to a gene. CDR3 loop: CASSTGTSGTNTGELFF. In DNA, the CDR3 is TGTGCCAGCAGCACCGGGACTAGCGGGACGAACACCGGGGAGCTGTTTTTT.

The gene calls are TRBV6-5 and TRBJ2-1; the D gene is possibly TRBD2 (6 bases). The CDR3 runs to 15 residues. V was trimmed by 4 bases and J by 6 bases, leaving 16 bases between them. Per germline, CDR1 MNHEY and CDR2 SVGAGI. For the CDR3, the DNA is TGTGCCAGCAGTTCCACCGGGACTCCTTTCAATGAGCAGTTCTTC. Protein sequence: CASSSTGTPFNEQFF.

This clone has more than one count but fewer than ten. The chain links TRBV9 to TRBJ1-1; the D is unclear. The germline gives CDR1 SGDLS, CDR2 YYNGEE. Trimming removed 3 bases at V and 4 bases at J, with 10 bases between. This CDR3 is 13 amino acids long. The chain's CDR3 is CASSALVATEAFF. CDR3 DNA: TGTGCCAGCAGCGCTTTGGTGGCCACTGAAGCTTTCTTT.

V is TRBV2 and J is TRBJ2-3, with 10 bases that match TRBD2. V shed 6 bases and J 3 bases; nucleotides not matched to a gene: 6. CDR1 SNHLY and CDR2 FYNNEI come from the germline V gene. The CDR3 runs 15 residues. CDR3 nucleotide sequence: TGTGCCAGCAGGGCCTGGACTAGCGGTACAGATACGCAGTATTTT. Protein product: CASRAWTSGTDTQYF.

The chain is built from TRBV5-4 and TRBJ1-5; tentatively, D is TRBD1 (5 bases). Per the germline V gene, CDR1 is SGHNT and CDR2 is YYREEE (reference sequence). CDR3 length equals 15 residues. V lost 0 bases and J lost 4, with 11 bases in between. The CDR3 bases are TGTGCCAGCAGCTTGGATGCAGGGTTAAATCAGCCCCAGCATTTT. It specifies CASSLDAGLNQPQHF.

This clone was seen a single time. CDR3 loop: CSAINQETQYF. The CDR3 DNA reads as TGCAGTGCTATTAACCAAGAGACCCAGTACTTC. The chain combines TRBV20-1 with TRBJ2-5; no clear D gene. The CDR3 covers 11 residues. Germline V gene sequence: CDR1 DFQATT, CDR2 SNEGSKA (reference sequence). V lost 4 bases to trimming and J lost 0 bases, with 3 bases between them.

The chain combines TRBV4-3 with TRBJ2-7; TRBD2 agrees at 9 bases. V lost 4 bases to trimming and J lost 4 bases; unmatched junction nucleotides: 2. CDR1 is LGHNA, CDR2 YSLEER, per germline. This CDR3 is 13 amino acids long. The CDR3 is CASSLRGGYEQYF. Here the CDR3 DNA reads TGCGCCAGCAGCCTGCGGGGGGGATACGAGCAGTACTTC.

The chain has TRBV6-5 and TRBJ2-3; the match to TRBD2 covers 9 bases. V was clipped by 5 bases and J by 14 bases; unmatched bases: 11. Looked up from germline, CDR1 is MNHEY and CDR2 is SVGAGI. The CDR3 totals 13 residues. CDR3 coding DNA: TGTGCCAGCAGTGCAACCCCTAGCGGGAAAGTGTATTTT. It encodes CASSATPSGKVYF.